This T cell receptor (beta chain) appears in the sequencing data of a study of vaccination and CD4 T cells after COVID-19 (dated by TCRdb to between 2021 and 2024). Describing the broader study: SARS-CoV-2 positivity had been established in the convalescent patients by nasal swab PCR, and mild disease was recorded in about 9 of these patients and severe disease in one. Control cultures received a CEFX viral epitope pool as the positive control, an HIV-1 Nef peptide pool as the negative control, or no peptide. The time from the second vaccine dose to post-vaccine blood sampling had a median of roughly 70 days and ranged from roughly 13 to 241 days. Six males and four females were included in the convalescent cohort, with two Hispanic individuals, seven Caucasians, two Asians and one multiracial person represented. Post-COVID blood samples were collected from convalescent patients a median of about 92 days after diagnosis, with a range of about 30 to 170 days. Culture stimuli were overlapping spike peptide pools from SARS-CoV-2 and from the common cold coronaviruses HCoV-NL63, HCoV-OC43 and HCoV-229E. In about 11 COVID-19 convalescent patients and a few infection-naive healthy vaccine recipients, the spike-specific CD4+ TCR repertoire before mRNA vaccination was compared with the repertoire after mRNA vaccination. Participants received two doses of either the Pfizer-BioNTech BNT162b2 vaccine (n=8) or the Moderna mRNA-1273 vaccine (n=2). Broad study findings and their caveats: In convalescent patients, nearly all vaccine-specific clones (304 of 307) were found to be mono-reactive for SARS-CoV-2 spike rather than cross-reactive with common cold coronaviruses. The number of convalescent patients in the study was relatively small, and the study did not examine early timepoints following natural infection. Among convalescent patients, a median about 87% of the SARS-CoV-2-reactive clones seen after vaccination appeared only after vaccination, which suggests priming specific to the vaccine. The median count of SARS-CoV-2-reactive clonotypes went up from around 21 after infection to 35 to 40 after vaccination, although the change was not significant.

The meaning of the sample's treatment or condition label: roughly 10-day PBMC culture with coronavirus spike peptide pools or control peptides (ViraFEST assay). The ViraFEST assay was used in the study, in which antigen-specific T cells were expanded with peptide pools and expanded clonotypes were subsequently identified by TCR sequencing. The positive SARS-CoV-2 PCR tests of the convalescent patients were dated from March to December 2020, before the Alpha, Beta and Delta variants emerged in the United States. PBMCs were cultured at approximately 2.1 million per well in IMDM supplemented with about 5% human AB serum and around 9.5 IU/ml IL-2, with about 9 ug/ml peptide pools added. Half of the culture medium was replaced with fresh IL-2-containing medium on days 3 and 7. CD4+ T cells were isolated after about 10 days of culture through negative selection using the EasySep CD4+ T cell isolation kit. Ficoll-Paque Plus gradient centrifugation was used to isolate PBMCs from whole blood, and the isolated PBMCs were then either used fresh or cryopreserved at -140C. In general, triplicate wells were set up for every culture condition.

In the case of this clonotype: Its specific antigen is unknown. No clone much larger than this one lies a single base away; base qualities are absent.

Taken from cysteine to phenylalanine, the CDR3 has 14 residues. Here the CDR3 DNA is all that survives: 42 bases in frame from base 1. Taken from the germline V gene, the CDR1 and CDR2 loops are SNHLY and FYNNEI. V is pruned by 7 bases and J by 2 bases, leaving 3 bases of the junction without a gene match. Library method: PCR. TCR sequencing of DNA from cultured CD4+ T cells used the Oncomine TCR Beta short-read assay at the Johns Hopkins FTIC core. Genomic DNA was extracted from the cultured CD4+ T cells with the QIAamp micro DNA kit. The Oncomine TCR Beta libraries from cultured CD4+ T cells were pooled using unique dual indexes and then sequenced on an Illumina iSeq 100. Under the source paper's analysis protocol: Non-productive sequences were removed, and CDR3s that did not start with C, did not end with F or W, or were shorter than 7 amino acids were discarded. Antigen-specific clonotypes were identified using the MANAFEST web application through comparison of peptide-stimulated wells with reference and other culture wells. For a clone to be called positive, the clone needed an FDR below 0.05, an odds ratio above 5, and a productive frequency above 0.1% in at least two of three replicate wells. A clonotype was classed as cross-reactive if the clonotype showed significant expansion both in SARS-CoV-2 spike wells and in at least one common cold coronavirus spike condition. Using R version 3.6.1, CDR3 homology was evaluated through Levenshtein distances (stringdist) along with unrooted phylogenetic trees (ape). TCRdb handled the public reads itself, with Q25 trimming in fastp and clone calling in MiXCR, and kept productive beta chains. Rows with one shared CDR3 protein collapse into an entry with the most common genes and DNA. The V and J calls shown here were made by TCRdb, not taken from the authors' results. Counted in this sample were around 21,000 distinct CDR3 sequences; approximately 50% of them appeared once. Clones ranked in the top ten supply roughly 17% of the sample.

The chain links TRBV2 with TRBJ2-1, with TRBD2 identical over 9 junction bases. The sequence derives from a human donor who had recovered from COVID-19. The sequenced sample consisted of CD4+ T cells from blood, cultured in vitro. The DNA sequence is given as TGTGCCAGCACGGCGGGGGGGCCCTACAATGAGCAGTTCTTC. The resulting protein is CASTAGGPYNEQFF.